Presented here are 18 T cell receptor beta chains from one specimen sequenced in a study of blood T cell repertoires in COVID-19. The method was immunoSEQ multiplex PCR; TCRdb's version includes in-frame clones alone and lacks a portion of them. The data show fewer than 300,000 clones, less than 85% seen once. Sequencing used PBMCs or T cells enriched from blood (not recorded which). These TCRs come from a woman aged 45-60 years who had recovered from COVID-19.

This clone was recorded only once. This chain uses TRBV4-1 with TRBJ2-1; D is perhaps TRBD2 (6 bases). The length of the CDR3 is 17 residues. Germline V gene sequence: CDR1 MGHRA, CDR2 YSYEKL. Trimming removed 1 base from V and 0 bases from J, with 13 bases in between. The CDR3 DNA reads as TGCGCCAGCAGCCAAGCAGCTAGCGTGGGCTCCTACAATGAGCAGTTCTTC. The encoded protein is CASSQAASVGSYNEQFF.

The rearrangement joins TRBV7-2 to TRBJ1-2, with TRBD1 matching over 10 bases. CDR3 size: 14 residues. With V trimmed by 4 bases and J by 7 bases, 6 bases remained unmatched. Germline V gives CDR1 SGHTA, CDR2 FQGNSA. CDR3 sequence: CASSSGQGVGGYTF. The CDR3 DNA is TGTGCCAGCAGCTCTGGACAGGGGGTTGGTGGCTACACCTTC.

The CDR3 nucleotides read TGTGCCAGCAGCTCGGGACGAGCGGGGGGGTACGAGCAGTACTTC. Protein product: CASSSGRAGGYEQYF. The gene calls are TRBV7-8 and TRBJ2-7, with 10 nucleotides matching TRBD2. This CDR3 has 15 residues. The germline CDR1 and CDR2 sequences are SGHVS and FQNEAQ. After removal of 4 bases from V and 4 bases from J, the junction contained 7 bases not matched to a gene.

J is TRBJ2-3 and V is TRBV30; tentatively, D is TRBD1 (6 bases). CDR3 length equals 11 residues. Between the trimmed V and J ends, which lost 3 bases and 9 bases, there was a span of 10 bases. The germline V gene encodes CDR1 GTSNPN and CDR2 SVGIG (reference sequence). CDR3 nucleotides: TGTGCCTGGAGAACAGGGACGACGCAGTATTTT. It codes for CAWRTGTTQYF.

The rearrangement links TRBV30 to TRBJ1-1, with unresolved D. Trimming removed 1 base at V and 1 base at J, with 16 bases between. This CDR3 spans 16 amino acids. The germline gives CDR1 GTSNPN, CDR2 SVGIG (reference sequence). As DNA, the CDR3 is TGTGCCTGGAGTGGTTTATATGACTTCCGGAACACTGAAGCTTTCTTT. This codes for CAWSGLYDFRNTEAFF.

CDR3 nucleotides: TGTGCCCGCCGTGGGCGGGGGTACCAAGAGACCCAGTACTTC. Its translation is CARRGRGYQETQYF. The chain employs TRBV19 and TRBJ2-5; 7 positions match TRBD2. The V gene end was trimmed by 11 bases and the J gene end by 0 bases; junction bases not matched to a gene: 9. CDR3 length: 14 residues. Germline-derived CDR1 and CDR2 are LNHDA and SQIVND (reference sequence).

The genes are TRBV6-5 and TRBJ1-6; D not certain. Trimming removed 2 bases from V and 5 bases from J, with 7 bases in between. CDR1 MNHEY and CDR2 SVGAGI come from the germline V gene. The CDR3 has 14 residues. CDR3 protein: CASSYGTDNSPLHF. Here the CDR3 DNA reads TGTGCCAGCAGTTACGGAACAGATAATTCACCCCTCCACTTT.

The chain carries TRBV19 and TRBJ2-7, with 8 bases identical to TRBD1. The ends lost 5 bases at V and 0 bases at J; junction bases unmatched: 6. The CDR3 loop spans 15 amino acids. The germline V gene encodes CDR1 LNHDA and CDR2 SQIVND (reference sequence). The CDR3 coding sequence is TGTGCCAGTAGTGCCGGGACAGGACCCTCCTACGAGCAGTACTTC. Translated, it gives CASSAGTGPSYEQYF. The full variable domain, with the rest looked up from reference TRBV19 and TRBJ2-7, is DGGITQSPKYLFRKEGQNVTLSCEQNLNHDAMYWYRQDPGQGLRLIYYSQIVNDFQKGDIAEGYSVSREKKESFPLTVTSAQKNPTAFYLCASSAGTGPSYEQYFGPGTRLTVT.

CDR3 coding DNA: TGTGCCAGCACCCCGGTCACTGAAGCTTTCTTT. Translated, it gives CASTPVTEAFF. The chain combines TRBV12-3 or TRBV12-4 with TRBJ1-1; no clear D gene. This CDR3 comprises 11 residues. V was cut by 7 bases and J by 4 bases, with 7 bases left in between.

This clone was seen once. The chain has TRBV4-1 and TRBJ1-2; 8 bases fit TRBD1. CDR1 is MGHRA, CDR2 YSYEKL, per germline. The CDR3 consists of 15 residues. V dropped 0 bases and J dropped 4; count of bases not matched to a gene: 4. The CDR3 protein is CASSQDPGQVYGYTF. In nucleotides, the CDR3 is TGCGCCAGCAGCCAAGATCCGGGACAGGTCTATGGCTACACCTTC.

CDR3 sequence (DNA): TGTGCCAGCTCCTCGGACAGGGTGGAAAATAGCAATCAGCCCCAGCATTTT. This translates into CASSSDRVENSNQPQHF. This sequence joins TRBV28 and TRBJ1-5; 8 nucleotides agree with TRBD1. V was clipped by 8 bases and J by 0 bases; unmatched bases: 12. There are 17 residues in the CDR3. CDR1 and CDR2 from the germline V gene are MDHEN and SYDVKM.

The table lists this clone with a count of one. V gene TRBV6-1 combines with J gene TRBJ1-1, with 7 bases lining up with TRBD1. Germline V gene data show CDR1 as MNHNS and CDR2 as SASEGT. The junction had 4 bases not matched to a gene; V was cut back by 2 bases and J by 4 bases. The CDR3 is 14 residues long. CDR3 DNA sequence: TGTGCCAGCAGTGAAAGGGGGCGCGTCACTGAAGCTTTCTTT. It encodes CASSERGRVTEAFF.

The table lists this clone with a few counts. The chain is built from TRBV6-2 or TRBV6-3 and TRBJ1-2, with 7 bases matching TRBD1. CDR1 MNHEY and CDR2 SVGEGT come from the germline V gene. This CDR3 region has 18 residues. Trimming took 0 bases from V and 0 from J; bases not matched to a gene: 10. In DNA form, the CDR3 reads TGTGCCAGCAGTTACTCATCGATACAGGGGCCAGCTAACTATGGCTACACCTTC. Amino acids: CASSYSSIQGPANYGYTF.

V and J are TRBV7-6 and TRBJ2-7; a possible D gene is TRBD1 (5 bases). CDR1 and CDR2 from the germline V gene are SGHVS and FNYEAQ. V lost 2 bases and J lost 2, with 10 bases in between. There are 14 residues in the CDR3. The CDR3 protein is CASSLLGQTYEQYF. The CDR3 coding sequence is TGTGCCAGCAGCTTATTGGGGCAGACCTACGAGCAGTACTTC.

The J gene is TRBJ2-7, the V gene TRBV4-2, with D possibly matching TRBD2 (6 bases). This CDR3 contains 15 residues. V shed 1 base and J shed 2 bases, with 12 bases lying between them. Germline CDR1 LGHNA, CDR2 YNFKEQ. CDR3 in amino acids: CASSQVGAGPYEQYF. In nucleotides, the CDR3 is TGTGCCAGCAGCCAAGTTGGGGCGGGGCCCTACGAGCAGTACTTC.

This clone was recorded a few times. The chain employs TRBV5-1 and TRBJ1-1; maybe TRBD1 (6 bases). The V end lost 8 bases, the J end lost 2 bases, and 16 bases lay between the germline ends. This CDR3 region has 14 residues. Germline assignment: CDR1 SGHRS and CDR2 YFSETQ. In DNA form, the CDR3 reads TGCGCCAGTCAAATGGGGGCTCGAAACACTGAAGCTTTCTTT. It specifies CASQMGARNTEAFF.

The chain combines TRBV4-2 with TRBJ1-3; D gene unclear. Per germline, CDR1 LGHNA and CDR2 YNFKEQ. CDR3 size: 19 residues. The ends were cut back, 0 bases at V and 0 bases at J, with 18 bases in the middle. CDR3 amino acids: CASSQDPRTPSHSGNTIYF. The CDR3 region has the DNA TGTGCCAGCAGCCAAGATCCCCGGACTCCAAGCCACTCTGGAAACACCATATATTTT.

This CDR3 reads CASGLQGQGSSYGYTF. The CDR3 DNA is TGTGCTAGTGGTTTGCAAGGACAGGGCTCCTCTTATGGCTACACCTTC. This chain links TRBV12-5 with TRBJ1-2; 8 bases agree with TRBD1. In germline, CDR1 is LGHNT, CDR2 FRNRAP. Trimming cost V 2 bases and J 5 bases; bases outside gene matches: 10. CDR3 size: 16 residues.